A single sample is the source of the 22 T cell receptor beta chains below, sequenced in a study of GPR56 and killer-like receptors on CD4 memory cells. TCRdb re-called the reads; one entry per CDR3 protein, DNA not given. The sample table sets out about 2,200 distinct CDR3 sequences. Five CD4+ populations, defined by killer cell lectin-like receptor and GPR56 markers, were sorted by FACS. The material sequenced was memory CD4+ T cells from blood. The receptors shown here come from a human donor in good health.

This clonotype is identified as medium-sized from frequency. V and J are TRBV7-2 and TRBJ2-7; TCRdb's D call of TRBD1 is untestable without DNA. This CDR3 is built from 13 residues. Germline V CDR1 and CDR2: SGHTA, FQGNSA. The CDR3 sequence: CASSHNRGSEQYF.

This clonotype is large by frequency. The rearrangement links TRBV6-1 to TRBJ1-5. The germline CDR1 and CDR2 sequences are MNHNS and SASEGT. CDR3 size: 13 residues. CDR3 protein: CASTGGRDQPQHF.

The rearrangement links TRBV5-6 to TRBJ2-7; TCRdb lists TRBD2, though no DNA is available to test this call. This CDR3 contains 15 residues. The germline V gene has CDR1 SGHDT and CDR2 YYEEEE. CDR3 residues: CASRGLGRSSYEQYF.

Judged by frequency, this clonotype is medium-sized (0.01 to 0.1%). This chain uses TRBV6-2 or TRBV6-3 with TRBJ1-1; as DNA is missing, the TRBD1 call by TCRdb cannot be tested. The CDR3 has 14 residues. CDR1 is MNHEY and CDR2 is SVGEGT in the germline V gene. The CDR3 spells CASANVGARTEAFF.

This clonotype is identified as medium-sized from frequency. The V and J genes are TRBV7-2 and TRBJ2-5; the TCRdb D gene call, TRBD2, has no DNA to confirm it. This CDR3 region has 15 residues. Germline-derived CDR1 and CDR2 are SGHTA and FQGNSA. CDR3 loop: CASSPSPIPKETQYF.

According to its frequency, this clonotype is medium-sized. This chain joins TRBV10-3 and TRBJ2-7; TCRdb gives TRBD2 as the D gene, but with no DNA this cannot be confirmed. The CDR3 runs 14 residues. Germline lookup yields CDR1 ENHRY and CDR2 SYGVKD. The CDR3 loop reads CAIGASTSGYEQYF.

V is TRBV5-1 and J is TRBJ1-2. There are 14 residues in the CDR3. The V gene's germline CDR1 is SGHRS and CDR2 YFSETQ. The CDR3 is CASSLDWQPYGYTF.

The chain joins TRBV14 to TRBJ1-4. The germline gives CDR1 SGHDN, CDR2 FVKESK. CDR3 length: 18 amino acids. The CDR3 loop is CASAMTGTYSATGEKLFF.

The rearrangement joins TRBV18 to TRBJ2-7; the TRBD1 assignment by TCRdb is unverifiable without DNA. The CDR3 runs to 14 residues. Germline V gene lookup returns CDR1 KGHSH and CDR2 LQKENI. The CDR3 loop is CASSPGTGVYEQYF.

This clonotype is identified as medium-sized from frequency. The rearrangement joins TRBV30 to TRBJ2-6. The CDR3 covers 13 residues. The germline V gene encodes CDR1 GTSNPN and CDR2 SVGIG (reference sequence). The CDR3 protein is CAWGHSGANVLTF.

This clonotype is deemed medium-sized (0.01 to 0.1%) by its frequency. This rearrangement joins TRBV28 to TRBJ1-1. Germline V gene sequence: CDR1 MDHEN, CDR2 SYDVKM. There are 14 residues in the CDR3. CDR3 in amino acids: CASSLGGRDTEAFF.

This clonotype shows up as large by frequency. The chain combines TRBV6-2 or TRBV6-3 with TRBJ2-3; TCRdb indicates TRBD2, and absent DNA this call remains unverified. The germline V gene has CDR1 MNHEY and CDR2 SVGEGT. CDR3 length: 14 amino acids. The CDR3 spells CASSREGREDTQYF.

This clonotype is identified as medium-sized from frequency. V is TRBV12-3 or TRBV12-4 and J is TRBJ1-6; checking the TCRdb D call of TRBD1 is not possible without DNA. The CDR3 consists of 17 residues. CDR3: CASSPRAAGTLNSPLHF.

V usage is TRBV10-2 and J usage is TRBJ2-1; TCRdb reports TRBD2, a call that lacks DNA to check it against. This CDR3 contains 15 residues. CDR1 is WSHSY and CDR2 is SAAADI in the germline V gene. This chain's CDR3 is CASSVRTSRVNEQFF.

J is TRBJ2-7 and V is TRBV18; absent DNA, TCRdb's TRBD1 call cannot be checked. Per the germline V gene, CDR1 is KGHSH and CDR2 is LQKENI. This CDR3 comprises 13 residues. The chain's CDR3 is CASSPGDSYEQYF.

The chain employs TRBV6-5 and TRBJ1-6. The CDR3 consists of 16 residues. Germline V gives CDR1 MNHEY, CDR2 SVGAGI. CDR3 sequence: CASRLFLAHYNSPLHF.

J is TRBJ1-5 and V is TRBV2; the D gene TCRdb calls, TRBD1, cannot be checked with no DNA. Germline CDR1 reads SNHLY; CDR2 reads FYNNEI. The CDR3 is 15 amino acids. Here the CDR3 reads CASRERQGAIQPQHF.

By frequency, this clonotype is large. V usage is TRBV19 and J usage is TRBJ2-1; there is no DNA to check the TCRdb D call of TRBD2. This CDR3 is built from 14 residues. CDR1 and CDR2 from the germline V gene are LNHDA and SQIVND (reference sequence). CDR3 loop: CATGGLAELNEQFF.

This clonotype is labeled large (0.1 to 1%) based on frequency. The chain is built from TRBV6-2 or TRBV6-3 and TRBJ2-5; the TCRdb D gene call, TRBD1, has no DNA to confirm it. Germline V gene data show CDR1 as MNHEY and CDR2 as SVGEGT. The CDR3 is made up of 15 amino acids. The CDR3 is CASSYLRDYQETQYF.

Measured by frequency, this clonotype is medium-sized (0.01 to 0.1%). V gene TRBV19 combines with J gene TRBJ2-1; TCRdb's D call of TRBD2 is untestable without DNA. The CDR3 is 16 amino acids. In germline, CDR1 is LNHDA, CDR2 SQIVND (reference sequence). CDR3: CASSSQTSGRDNEQFF.

According to its frequency, this clonotype is medium-sized. V usage is TRBV5-5 and J usage is TRBJ1-6; the TCRdb D gene call, TRBD1, has no DNA to confirm it. This CDR3 is 15 amino acids long. CDR1 is SGHKS, CDR2 YYEKEE, per germline (reference sequence). CDR3 sequence reads: CASRAEGASFSPLHF.

This chain connects TRBV4-1 to TRBJ1-5; the D call of TRBD1 rests on TCRdb alone, since no DNA is present to check it. Germline CDR1 MGHRA, CDR2 YSYEKL. The CDR3 is made up of 16 amino acids. CDR3 residues: CASSPRPVSADQPQHF.